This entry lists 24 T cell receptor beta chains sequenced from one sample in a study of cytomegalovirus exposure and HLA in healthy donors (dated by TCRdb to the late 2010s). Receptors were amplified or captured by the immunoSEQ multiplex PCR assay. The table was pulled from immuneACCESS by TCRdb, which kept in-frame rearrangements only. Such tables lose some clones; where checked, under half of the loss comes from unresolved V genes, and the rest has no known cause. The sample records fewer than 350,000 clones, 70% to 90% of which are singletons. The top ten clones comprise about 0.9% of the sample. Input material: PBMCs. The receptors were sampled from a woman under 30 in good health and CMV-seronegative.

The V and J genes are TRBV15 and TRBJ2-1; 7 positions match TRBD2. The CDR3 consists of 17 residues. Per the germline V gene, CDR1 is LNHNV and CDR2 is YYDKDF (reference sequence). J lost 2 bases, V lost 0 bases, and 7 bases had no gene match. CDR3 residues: CATSRDLSGATYNEQFF. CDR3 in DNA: TGTGCCACCAGCAGAGATTTAAGCGGGGCTACCTACAATGAGCAGTTCTTC.

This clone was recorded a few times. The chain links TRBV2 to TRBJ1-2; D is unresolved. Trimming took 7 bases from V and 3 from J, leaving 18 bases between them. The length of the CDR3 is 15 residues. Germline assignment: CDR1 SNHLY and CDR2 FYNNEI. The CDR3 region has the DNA TGTGCCAGCACCCCCCCGGCGGGGAGGGACTATGGCTACACCTTC. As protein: CASTPPAGRDYGYTF.

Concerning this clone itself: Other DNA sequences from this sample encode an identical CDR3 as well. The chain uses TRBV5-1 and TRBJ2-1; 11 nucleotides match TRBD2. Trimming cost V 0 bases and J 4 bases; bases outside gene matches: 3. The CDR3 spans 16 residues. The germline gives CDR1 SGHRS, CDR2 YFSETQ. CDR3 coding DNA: TGCGCCAGCAGCTTGGGCGGGACTAGCGGATACAATGAGCAGTTCTTC. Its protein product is CASSLGGTSGYNEQFF.

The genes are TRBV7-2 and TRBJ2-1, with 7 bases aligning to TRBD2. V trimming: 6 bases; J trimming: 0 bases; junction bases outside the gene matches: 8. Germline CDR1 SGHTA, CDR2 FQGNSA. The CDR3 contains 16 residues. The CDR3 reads CASSLPSGRSYNEQFF. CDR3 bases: TGTGCCAGCAGTCTTCCTAGCGGCCGCTCCTACAATGAGCAGTTCTTC.

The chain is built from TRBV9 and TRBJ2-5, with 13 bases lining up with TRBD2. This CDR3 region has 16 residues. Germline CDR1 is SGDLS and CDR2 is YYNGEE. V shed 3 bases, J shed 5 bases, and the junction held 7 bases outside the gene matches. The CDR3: CASSGGLAGEGETQYF. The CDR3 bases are TGTGCCAGCAGCGGAGGACTAGCGGGAGAGGGGGAGACCCAGTACTTC.

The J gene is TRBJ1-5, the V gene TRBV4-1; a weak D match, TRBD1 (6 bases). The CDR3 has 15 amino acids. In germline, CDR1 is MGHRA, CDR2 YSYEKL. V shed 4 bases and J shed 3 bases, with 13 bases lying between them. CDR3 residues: CASSPLRGNNQPQHF. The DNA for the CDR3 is TGCGCCAGCAGCCCACTCAGGGGCAACAATCAGCCCCAGCATTTT.

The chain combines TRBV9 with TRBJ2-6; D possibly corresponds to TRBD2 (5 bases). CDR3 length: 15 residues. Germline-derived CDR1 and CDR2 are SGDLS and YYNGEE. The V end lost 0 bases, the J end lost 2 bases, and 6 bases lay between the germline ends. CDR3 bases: TGTGCCAGCAGCGTAGGAGCGGCTGGGGCCAACGTCCTGACTTTC. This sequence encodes CASSVGAAGANVLTF. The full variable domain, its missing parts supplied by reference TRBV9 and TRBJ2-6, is DSGVTQTPKHLITATGQRVTLRCSPRSGDLSVYWYQQSLDQGLQFLIQYYNGEERAKGNILERFSAQQFPDLHSELNLSSLELGDSALYFCASSVGAAGANVLTFGAGSRLTVL.

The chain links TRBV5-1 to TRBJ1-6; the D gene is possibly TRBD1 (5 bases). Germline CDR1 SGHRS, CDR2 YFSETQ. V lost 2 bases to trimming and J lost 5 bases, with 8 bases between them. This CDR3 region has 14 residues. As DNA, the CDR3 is TGCGCCAGCAGCTTAGACAGAAATAATTCACCCCTCCACTTT. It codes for CASSLDRNNSPLHF. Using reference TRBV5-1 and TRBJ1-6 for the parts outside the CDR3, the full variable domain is KAGVTQTPRYLIKTRGQQVTLSCSPISGHRSVSWYQQTPGQGLQFLFEYFSETQRNKGNFPGRFSGRQFSNSRSEMNVSTLELGDSALYLCASSLDRNNSPLHFGNGTRLTVT.

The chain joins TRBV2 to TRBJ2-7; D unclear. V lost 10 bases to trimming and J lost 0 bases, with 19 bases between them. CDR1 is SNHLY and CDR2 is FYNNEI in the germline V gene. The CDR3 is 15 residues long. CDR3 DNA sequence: TGTGCCATGCCCGCGGTGTTGGCGAGCTCCTACGAGCAGTACTTC. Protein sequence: CAMPAVLASSYEQYF.

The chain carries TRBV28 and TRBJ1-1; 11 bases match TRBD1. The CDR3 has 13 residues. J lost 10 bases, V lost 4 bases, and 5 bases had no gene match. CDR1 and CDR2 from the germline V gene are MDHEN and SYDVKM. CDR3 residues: CASSSGQGASAFF. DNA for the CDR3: TGTGCCAGCAGTTCAGGACAGGGGGCTTCAGCTTTCTTT.

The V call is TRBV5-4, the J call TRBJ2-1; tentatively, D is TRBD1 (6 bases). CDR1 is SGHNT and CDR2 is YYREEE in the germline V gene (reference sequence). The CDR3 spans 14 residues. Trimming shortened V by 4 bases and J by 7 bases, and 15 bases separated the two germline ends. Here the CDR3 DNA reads TGTGCCAGCAGCCCCGGGATGGGGGCGAATGAGCAGTTCTTC. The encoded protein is CASSPGMGANEQFF.

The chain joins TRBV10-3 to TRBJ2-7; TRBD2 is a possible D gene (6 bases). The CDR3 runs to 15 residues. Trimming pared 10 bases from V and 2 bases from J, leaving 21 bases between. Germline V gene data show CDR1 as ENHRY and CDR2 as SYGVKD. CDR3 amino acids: CATYPWGVKTYEQYF. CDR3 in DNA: TGTGCCACCTATCCCTGGGGGGTTAAAACCTACGAGCAGTACTTC.

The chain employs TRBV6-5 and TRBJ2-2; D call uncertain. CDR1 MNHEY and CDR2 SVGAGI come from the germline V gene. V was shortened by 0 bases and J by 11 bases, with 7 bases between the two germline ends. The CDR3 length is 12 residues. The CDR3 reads CASSYSSSELFF. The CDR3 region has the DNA TGTGCCAGCAGTTACTCGAGTTCTGAGCTGTTTTTT.

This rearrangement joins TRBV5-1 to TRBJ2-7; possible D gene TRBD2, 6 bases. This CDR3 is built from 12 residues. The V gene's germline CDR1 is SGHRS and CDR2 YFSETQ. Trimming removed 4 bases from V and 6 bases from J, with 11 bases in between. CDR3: CASSPLGGEQYF. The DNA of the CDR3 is TGCGCCAGCAGCCCGTTGGGGGGCGAGCAGTACTTC.

Here the CDR3 DNA reads TGTGCCAGCAGCTTGGAGGGAGACCAAGAGACCCAGTACTTC. Translating gives CASSLEGDQETQYF. This rearrangement joins TRBV5-6 to TRBJ2-5; tentative D call: TRBD2 (5 bases). The CDR3 extends over 14 amino acids. Germline loops: CDR1 SGHDT, CDR2 YYEEEE. V dropped 0 bases and J dropped 0 bases, with 6 bases sitting between them. Full variable domain (missing parts from reference TRBV5-6 and TRBJ2-5): DAGVTQSPTHLIKTRGQQVTLRCSPKSGHDTVSWYQQALGQGPQFIFQYYEEEERQRGNFPDRFSGHQFPNYSSELNVNALLLGDSALYLCASSLEGDQETQYFGPGTRLLVL.

The CDR3 loop reads CASSYINTGELFF. DNA for the CDR3: TGTGCCAGCAGTTACATAAACACCGGGGAGCTGTTTTTT. This chain joins TRBV6-6 and TRBJ2-2; D uncertain. This CDR3 has 13 amino acids. Germline CDR1 MNHNY, CDR2 SVGAGI (reference sequence). Trimming took off 2 bases at V and 2 bases at J, with 3 bases between the two ends.

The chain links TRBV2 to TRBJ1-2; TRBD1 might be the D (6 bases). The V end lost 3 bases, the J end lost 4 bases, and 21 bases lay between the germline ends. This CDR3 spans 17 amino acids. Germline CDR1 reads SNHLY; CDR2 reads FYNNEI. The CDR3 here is CASSETGGLEGGYGYTF. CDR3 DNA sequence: TGTGCCAGCAGTGAGACGGGGGGCCTAGAAGGTGGCTATGGCTACACCTTC.

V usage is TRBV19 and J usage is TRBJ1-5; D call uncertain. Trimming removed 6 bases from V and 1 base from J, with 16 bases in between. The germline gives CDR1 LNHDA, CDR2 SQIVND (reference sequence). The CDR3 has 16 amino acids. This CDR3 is CASRNHLEYSNQPQHF. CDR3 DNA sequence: TGTGCCAGTAGGAACCACCTAGAGTACAGCAATCAGCCCCAGCATTTT.

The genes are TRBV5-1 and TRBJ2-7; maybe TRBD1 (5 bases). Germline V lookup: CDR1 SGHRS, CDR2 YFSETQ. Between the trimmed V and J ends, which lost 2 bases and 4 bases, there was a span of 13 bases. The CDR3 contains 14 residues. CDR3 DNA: TGCGCCAGCAGCTTAGACAGCCACAATTACGAGCAGTACTTC. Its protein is CASSLDSHNYEQYF.

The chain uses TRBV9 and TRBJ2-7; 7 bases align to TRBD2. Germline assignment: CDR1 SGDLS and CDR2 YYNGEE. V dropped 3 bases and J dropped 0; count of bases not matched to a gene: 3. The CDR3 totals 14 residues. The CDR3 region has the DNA TGTGCCAGCAGCGGGAGCGGGAACTCCTACGAGCAGTACTTC. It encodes CASSGSGNSYEQYF. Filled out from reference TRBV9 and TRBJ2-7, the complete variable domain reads DSGVTQTPKHLITATGQRVTLRCSPRSGDLSVYWYQQSLDQGLQFLIQYYNGEERAKGNILERFSAQQFPDLHSELNLSSLELGDSALYFCASSGSGNSYEQYFGPGTRLTVT.

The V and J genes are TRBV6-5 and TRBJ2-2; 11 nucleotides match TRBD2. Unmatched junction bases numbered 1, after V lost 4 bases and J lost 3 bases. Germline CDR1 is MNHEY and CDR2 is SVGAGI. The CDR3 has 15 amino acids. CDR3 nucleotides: TGTGCCAGCAGTTTACTAGCGGGAGACACCGGGGAGCTGTTTTTT. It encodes CASSLLAGDTGELFF.

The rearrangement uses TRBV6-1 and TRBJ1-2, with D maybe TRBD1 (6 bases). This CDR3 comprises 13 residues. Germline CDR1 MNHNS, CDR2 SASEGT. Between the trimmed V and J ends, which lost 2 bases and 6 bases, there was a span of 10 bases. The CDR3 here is CASSENRVNGYTF. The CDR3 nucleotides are TGTGCCAGCAGTGAAAACAGGGTGAATGGCTACACCTTC.

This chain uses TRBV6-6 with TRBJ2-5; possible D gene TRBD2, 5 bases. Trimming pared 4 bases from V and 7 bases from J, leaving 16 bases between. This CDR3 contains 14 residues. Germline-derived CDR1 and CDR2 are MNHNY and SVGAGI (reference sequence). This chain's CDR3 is CASSLQPTAGTQYF. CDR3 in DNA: TGTGCCAGCAGTTTACAACCCACCGCGGGGACCCAGTACTTC.

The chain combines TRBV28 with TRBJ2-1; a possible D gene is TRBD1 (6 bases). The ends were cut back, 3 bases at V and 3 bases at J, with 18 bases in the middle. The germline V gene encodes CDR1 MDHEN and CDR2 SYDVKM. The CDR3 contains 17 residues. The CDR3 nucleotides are TGTGCCAGCAGTTTTACCCCGGGACACAGGTACTACAATGAGCAGTTCTTC. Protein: CASSFTPGHRYYNEQFF.